This T cell receptor beta chain was recorded in a study of blood T cell repertoires in COVID-19. Study as a whole: Samples representing acute and convalescent COVID-19 were sourced from the United States, Italy and Spain. The cDNA or gDNA used as material had been derived from T cells, B-cell-depleted T cells, or PBMCs.

Original data processing: Nucleated cell counts were estimated from reference gene primer amplification. The protocol was immunoSEQ multiplex PCR, while the TCRdb copy is restricted to in-frame clones and leaves out a portion. Clonal size and the V and J genes are those of that table, whereas D and trimming came from the DNA. The sample lists 120,000 to 150,000 clones, approximately 84% seen once, with around 2.5% in the top ten. CDR1 and CDR2 (germline): SGHRS, YFSETQ. J lost 5 bases, V lost 0 bases, and 5 bases had no gene match. The CDR3 runs 15 residues. The specimen was peripheral blood. J is TRBJ2-5 and V is TRBV5-1; TRBD1 matches at 9 bases. This receptor was taken from a human donor with acute or convalescent COVID-19. The donor label of this sample is uncertain. Here the CDR3 DNA reads TGCGCCAGCAGCTTGGGACAGGGGGTACTTGAGACCCAGTACTTC. Its translation is CASSLGQGVLETQYF.